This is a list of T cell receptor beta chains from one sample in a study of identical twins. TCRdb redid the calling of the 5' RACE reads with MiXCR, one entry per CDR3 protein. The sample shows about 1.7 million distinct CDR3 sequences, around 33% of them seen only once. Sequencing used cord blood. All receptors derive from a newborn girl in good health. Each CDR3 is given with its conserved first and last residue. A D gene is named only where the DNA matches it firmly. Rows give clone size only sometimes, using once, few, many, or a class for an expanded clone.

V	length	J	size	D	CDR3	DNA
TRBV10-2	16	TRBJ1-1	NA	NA	CATLPGYVDRNTEAFF	TGCGCCACTCTTCCAGGGTACGTCGACCGGAACACTGAAGCTTTCTTT
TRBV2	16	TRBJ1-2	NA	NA	CASVVTGRSASYGYTF	TGTGCCAGCGTCGTTACAGGGCGGTCGGCTAGCTATGGCTACACCTTC
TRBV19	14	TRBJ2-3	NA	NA	CASSASYKADTQYF	TGTGCCAGTAGTGCTAGTTACAAGGCAGATACGCAGTATTTT
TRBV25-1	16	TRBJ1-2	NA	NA	CASSPSGSRANYGYTF	TGTGCCAGCAGCCCTAGTGGCTCCAGGGCCAACTATGGCTACACCTTC
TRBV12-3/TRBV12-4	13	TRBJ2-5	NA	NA	CASSHRGVGEQYF	TGTGCCAGCAGCCATCGGGGCGTTGGTGAGCAGTACTTC
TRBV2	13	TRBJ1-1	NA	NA	CASRRNPNTEAFF	TGTGCCAGCAGACGTAACCCTAACACTGAAGCTTTCTTT
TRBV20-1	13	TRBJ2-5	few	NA	CSARIPNWETQYF	TGCAGTGCTAGGATCCCGAACTGGGAGACCCAGTACTTC
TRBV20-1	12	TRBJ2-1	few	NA	CSAPRRENEQFF	TGCAGTGCCCCCCGAAGGGAGAATGAGCAGTTCTTC
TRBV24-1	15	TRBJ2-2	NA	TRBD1	CATSDAGQGTGELFF	TGTGCCACCAGTGATGCGGGACAGGGCACCGGGGAGCTGTTTTTT
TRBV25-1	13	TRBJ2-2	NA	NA	CASSESGTGELFF	TGTGCCAGCAGTGAGAGTGGCACCGGGGAGCTGTTTTTT
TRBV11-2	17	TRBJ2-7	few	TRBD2	CASSSIGLAVRSYEQYF	TGTGCCAGCAGCTCTATAGGACTAGCGGTCCGCTCCTACGAGCAGTACTTC
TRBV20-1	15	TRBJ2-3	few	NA	CSADFFGGATDTQYF	TGCAGTGCTGATTTCTTTGGCGGGGCGACAGATACGCAGTATTTT
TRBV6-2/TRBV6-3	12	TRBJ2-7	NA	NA	CASRSTGGEQYF	TGTGCCAGCCGGTCCACCGGGGGCGAGCAGTACTTC
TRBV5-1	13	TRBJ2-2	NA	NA	CASRRANTGELFF	TGCGCCAGCAGGCGAGCGAACACCGGGGAGCTGTTTTTT
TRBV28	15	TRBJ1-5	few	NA	CASGTPGPGNQPQHF	TGTGCCAGCGGAACCCCCGGCCCGGGGAATCAGCCCCAGCATTTT
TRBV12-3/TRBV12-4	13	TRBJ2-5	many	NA	CASSSGRQETQYF	TGTGCCAGCAGTTCGGGGAGACAAGAGACCCAGTACTTC
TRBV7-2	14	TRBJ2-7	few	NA	CASSYGGPQYEQYF	TGTGCCAGCAGTTATGGAGGGCCGCAGTACGAGCAGTACTTC
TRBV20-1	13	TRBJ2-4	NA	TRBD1	CSALKDRGYIQYF	TGCAGTGCCCTCAAAGACAGGGGCTACATTCAGTACTTC
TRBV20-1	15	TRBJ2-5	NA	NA	CSASATAALSETQYF	TGCAGTGCTAGCGCGACAGCCGCGCTCTCGGAGACCCAGTACTTC
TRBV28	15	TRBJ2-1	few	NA	CASRVVGGQMNEQFF	TGTGCCAGCAGAGTCGTTGGGGGGCAGATGAATGAGCAGTTCTTC
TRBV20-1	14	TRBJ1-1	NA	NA	CSARTWGAGTEAFF	TGCAGTGCTAGGACTTGGGGGGCGGGCACTGAAGCTTTCTTT
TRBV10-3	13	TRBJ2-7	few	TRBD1	CAISGQGMGEQYF	TGTGCCATCAGTGGACAGGGTATGGGCGAGCAGTACTTC
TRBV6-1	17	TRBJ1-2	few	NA	CASSEIVKKKTNYGYTF	TGTGCCAGCAGTGAAATCGTGAAAAAAAAAACTAACTATGGCTACACCTTC
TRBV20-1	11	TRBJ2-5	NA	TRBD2	CSASAGETHYF	TGCAGTGCTAGTGCGGGAGAGACCCACTACTTC
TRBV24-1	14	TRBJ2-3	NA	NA	CATSDLKYTDTQYF	TGTGCCACCAGTGACCTGAAATACACAGATACGCAGTATTTT
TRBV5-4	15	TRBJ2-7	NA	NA	CASTSNKDRPYEQYF	TGTGCCAGCACCTCTAATAAGGACAGACCCTACGAGCAGTACTTC
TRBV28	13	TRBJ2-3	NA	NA	CASQGPIPDTQYF	TGTGCCAGCCAGGGACCGATCCCAGATACGCAGTATTTT
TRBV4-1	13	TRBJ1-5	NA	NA	CASSQDAGQPQHF	TGCGCCAGCAGCCAAGATGCGGGGCAGCCCCAGCATTTT
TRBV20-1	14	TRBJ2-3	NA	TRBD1	CSARGQGHTDTQYF	TGCAGTGCTAGGGGACAGGGGCACACAGATACGCAGTATTTT
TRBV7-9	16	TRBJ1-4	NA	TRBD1	CASSRDSFATNEKLFF	TGTGCCAGCAGCCGGGACAGTTTTGCAACTAATGAAAAACTGTTTTTT
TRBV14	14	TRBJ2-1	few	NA	CASSQAWGKREQFF	TGTGCCAGCAGCCAAGCGTGGGGGAAAAGGGAGCAGTTCTTC
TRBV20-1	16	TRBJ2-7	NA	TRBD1	CSARARVGTGGHEQYF	TGCAGTGCTAGAGCCCGCGTTGGGACAGGGGGCCACGAGCAGTACTTC
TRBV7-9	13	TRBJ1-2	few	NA	CASSLTNSYGYTF	TGTGCCAGCAGCTTAACGAATAGCTATGGCTACACCTTC
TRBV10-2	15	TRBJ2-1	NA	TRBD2	CASATGVAGNNEQFF	TGCGCCAGCGCTACCGGGGTAGCGGGAAACAATGAGCAGTTCTTC
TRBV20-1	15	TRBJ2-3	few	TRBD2	CSAHSPLAGGDTQYF	TGCAGTGCTCATAGTCCGCTAGCGGGAGGGGATACGCAGTATTTT
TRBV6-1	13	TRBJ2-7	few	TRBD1	CAGERTGSYEQYF	TGTGCCGGTGAGAGGACAGGATCCTACGAGCAGTACTTC
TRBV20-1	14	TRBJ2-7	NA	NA	CSAAGTPSFYEQYF	TGCAGTGCCGCTGGGACTCCCTCATTCTACGAGCAGTACTTC
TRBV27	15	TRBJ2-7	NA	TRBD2	CAISKTGLAGGEQYF	TGTGCCATCAGTAAAACGGGACTAGCGGGAGGCGAGCAGTACTTC
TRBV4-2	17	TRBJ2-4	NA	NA	CASSQDPGTVAKTIQYF	TGTGCCAGCAGCCAGGACCCTGGGACGGTAGCCAAAACCATTCAGTACTTC
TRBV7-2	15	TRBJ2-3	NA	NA	CASSLMYGSGDTQYF	TGTGCCAGCAGCTTGATGTATGGGAGTGGGGATACGCAGTATTTT
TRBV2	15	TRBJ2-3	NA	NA	CASSEARLAPGTQYF	TGTGCCAGCAGTGAAGCTAGGCTAGCGCCGGGTACGCAGTATTTT
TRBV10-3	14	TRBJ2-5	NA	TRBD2	CAISETSAQETQYF	TGTGCCATCAGTGAGACTAGCGCCCAAGAGACCCAGTACTTC
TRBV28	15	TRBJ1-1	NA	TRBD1	CASSLQTGGRTEAFF	TGTGCCAGCAGTTTACAGACAGGGGGACGGACTGAAGCTTTCTTT
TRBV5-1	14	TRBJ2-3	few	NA	CASSLLQGSDTQYF	TGCGCCAGCAGCTTATTACAGGGCTCAGATACGCAGTATTTT
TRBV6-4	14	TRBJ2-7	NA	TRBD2	CASNRLRERREQYF	TGTGCCAGCAACCGCCTGCGGGAGAGACGCGAGCAGTACTTC
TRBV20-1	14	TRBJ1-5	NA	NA	CSASRRSPYQPQHF	TGCAGTGCTAGCAGGAGGTCCCCTTATCAGCCCCAGCATTTT
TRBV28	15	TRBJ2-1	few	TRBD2	CASILGLAERGEQFF	TGTGCCAGCATCTTAGGCCTAGCGGAGAGGGGTGAGCAGTTCTTC
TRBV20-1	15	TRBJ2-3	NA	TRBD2	CSARVAGGLPDTQYF	TGCAGTGCTAGAGTAGCGGGGGGGCTCCCAGATACGCAGTATTTT
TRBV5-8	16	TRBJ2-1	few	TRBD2	CASTLGEREVYNEQFF	TGTGCCAGCACCCTGGGGGAGCGGGAGGTATACAATGAGCAGTTCTTC
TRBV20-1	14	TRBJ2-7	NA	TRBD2	CSAPLRGGPYEQYF	TGCAGTGCTCCATTACGGGGGGGGCCCTACGAGCAGTACTTC
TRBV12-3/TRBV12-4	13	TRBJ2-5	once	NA	CASSLVPANEQYF	TGTGCCAGCAGTTTAGTCCCAGCCAATGAGCAGTACTTC
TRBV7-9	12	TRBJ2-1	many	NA	CASSLPLGEQFF	TGTGCCAGCAGCTTGCCGTTGGGTGAGCAGTTCTTC
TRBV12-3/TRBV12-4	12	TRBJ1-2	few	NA	CASTYGAYGYTF	TGTGCCAGCACCTACGGGGCCTATGGCTACACCTTC
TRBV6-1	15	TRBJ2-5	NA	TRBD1	CASSDSTGGYNEQYF	TGTGCCAGCAGTGACAGTACAGGGGGTTACAATGAGCAGTACTTC
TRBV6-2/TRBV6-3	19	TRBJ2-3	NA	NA	CASSLSLVVFPGVLDTQYF	TGTGCCAGCAGTCTCTCCCTCGTGGTGTTCCCGGGTGTTCTAGATACGCAGTATTTT